One sample yielded the 5 T cell receptor beta chains listed below, sequenced in a study of cytomegalovirus exposure and HLA in healthy donors. The PCR made use of 60 Vbeta and 13 Jbeta primers. Profiling relied on immunoSEQ multiplex PCR, and the TCRdb table lists in-frame clones only, not all of them. This repertoire includes approximately 210,000 clones. Sequencing input: PBMCs. These receptors all come from a woman younger than 45 in good health and CMV-seropositive.

Notes on this clone: This sample includes further DNA sequences coding for the same CDR3. The chain's CDR3 is CASSIAVSYEQYF. The DNA of the CDR3 is TGTGCCAGTAGTATAGCTGTTTCCTACGAGCAGTACTTC. V usage is TRBV19 and J usage is TRBJ2-7, with unresolved D. Per germline, CDR1 LNHDA and CDR2 SQIVND (reference sequence). The ends were cut back, 1 base at V and 1 base at J, with 5 bases in the middle. The CDR3 is 13 residues long.

This chain connects TRBV18 to TRBJ2-7, with 7 nucleotides matching TRBD2. Germline CDR1 reads KGHSH; CDR2 reads LQKENI. The CDR3 runs to 15 residues. Trimming removed 1 base from V and 2 bases from J; junction bases left unmatched: 5. Here the CDR3 reads CASSPRTGGTYEQYF. CDR3 nucleotides: TGTGCCAGCTCACCACGAACGGGGGGAACCTACGAGCAGTACTTC. The full variable domain, with the rest looked up from reference TRBV18 and TRBJ2-7, is NAGVMQNPRHLVRRRGQEARLRCSPMKGHSHVYWYRQLPEEGLKFMVYLQKENIIDESGMPKERFSAEFPKEGPSILRIQQVVRGDSAAYFCASSPRTGGTYEQYFGPGTRLTVT.

The chain uses TRBV5-4 and TRBJ2-5; 9 nucleotides line up with TRBD2. There are 16 residues in the CDR3. Germline CDR1 is SGHNT and CDR2 is YYREEE (reference sequence). V lost 0 bases, J lost 1 base, and 4 bases stayed unmatched. The CDR3 DNA reads TGTGCCAGCAGCTTGGCTAGCGGGGTCGGCCAAGAGACCCAGTACTTC. It is translated as CASSLASGVGQETQYF.

The rearrangement joins TRBV7-2 to TRBJ1-1; D is perhaps TRBD1 (6 bases). V lost 6 bases, J lost 1 base, and 15 bases lay in between. Germline values: CDR1 SGHTA, CDR2 FQGNSA. The CDR3 length is 15 residues. The chain's CDR3 is CASRRTSGENTEAFF. CDR3 sequence (DNA): TGTGCCAGCAGGCGAACTTCAGGGGAGAACACTGAAGCTTTCTTT.

The chain recombines TRBV18 with TRBJ2-1, with 13 nucleotides matching TRBD2. This CDR3 comprises 15 residues. Losses at the gene ends were 6 bases for V and 5 bases for J; bases not matched to a gene: 4. Germline values: CDR1 KGHSH, CDR2 LQKENI. This CDR3 reads CASSWGLAGNNEQFF. CDR3 nucleotides: TGTGCCAGCTCGTGGGGACTAGCGGGGAACAATGAGCAGTTCTTC.